This T cell receptor (beta chain) was identified during a study of cytomegalovirus exposure and HLA in healthy donors. The PCR ran on 60 Vbeta and 13 Jbeta primers. Data came from immunoSEQ multiplex PCR; TCRdb stores just in-frame clones and leaves some out. Of some 110,000 clones in the sample, around four fifths were seen once. Germline V gene lookup returns CDR1 ENHRY and CDR2 SYGVKD. J was trimmed by 6 bases and V by 4 bases; bases with no gene match: 5. This CDR3 is 14 amino acids long. The sequenced material came from PBMCs. The chain joins TRBV10-3 to TRBJ2-1, with TRBD1 matching 8 bases. The sequence derives from a woman aged 40-49 years in good health and CMV-seronegative. This chain's CDR3 is CAISGLQGVNEQFF. The CDR3 nucleotides are TGTGCCATCAGTGGATTACAGGGGGTCAATGAGCAGTTCTTC.